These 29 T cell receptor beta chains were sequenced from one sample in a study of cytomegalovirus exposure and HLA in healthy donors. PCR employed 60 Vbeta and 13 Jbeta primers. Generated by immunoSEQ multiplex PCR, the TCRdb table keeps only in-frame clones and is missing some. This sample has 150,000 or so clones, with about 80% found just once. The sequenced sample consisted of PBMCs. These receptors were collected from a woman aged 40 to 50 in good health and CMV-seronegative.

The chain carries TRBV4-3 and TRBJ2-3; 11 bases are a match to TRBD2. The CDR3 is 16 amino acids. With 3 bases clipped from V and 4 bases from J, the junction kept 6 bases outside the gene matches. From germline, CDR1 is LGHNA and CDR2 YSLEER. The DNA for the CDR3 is TGCGCCAGCAGCCAGGTACTAGCGGGAGCCCCAGATACGCAGTATTTT. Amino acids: CASSQVLAGAPDTQYF.

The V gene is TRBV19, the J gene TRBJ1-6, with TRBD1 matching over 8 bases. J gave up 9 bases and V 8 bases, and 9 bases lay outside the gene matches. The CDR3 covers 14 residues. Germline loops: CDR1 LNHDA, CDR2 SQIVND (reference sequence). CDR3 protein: CASDPGGFGSPLHF. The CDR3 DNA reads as TGTGCCAGTGACCCAGGGGGCTTCGGTTCACCCCTCCACTTT. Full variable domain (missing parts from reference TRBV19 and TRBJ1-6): DGGITQSPKYLFRKEGQNVTLSCEQNLNHDAMYWYRQDPGQGLRLIYYSQIVNDFQKGDIAEGYSVSREKKESFPLTVTSAQKNPTAFYLCASDPGGFGSPLHFGNGTRLTVT.

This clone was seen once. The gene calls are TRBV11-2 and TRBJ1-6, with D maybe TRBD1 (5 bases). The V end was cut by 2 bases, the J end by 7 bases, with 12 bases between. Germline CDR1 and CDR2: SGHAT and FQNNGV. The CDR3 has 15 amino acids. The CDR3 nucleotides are TGTGCCAGCAGCTTATTCCGGGGACTCAATTCACCCCTCCACTTT. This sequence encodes CASSLFRGLNSPLHF. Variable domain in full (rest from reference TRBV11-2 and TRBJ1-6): EAGVAQSPRYKIIEKRQSVAFWCNPISGHATLYWYQQILGQGPKLLIQFQNNGVVDDSQLPKDRFSAERLKGVDSTLKIQPAKLEDSAVYLCASSLFRGLNSPLHFGNGTRLTVT.

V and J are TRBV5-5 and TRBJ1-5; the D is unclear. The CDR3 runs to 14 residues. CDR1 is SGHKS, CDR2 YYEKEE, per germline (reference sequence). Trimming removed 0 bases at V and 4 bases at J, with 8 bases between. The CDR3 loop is CASSLAGTNQPQHF. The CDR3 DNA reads TGTGCCAGCAGCTTGGCAGGCACAAATCAGCCCCAGCATTTT. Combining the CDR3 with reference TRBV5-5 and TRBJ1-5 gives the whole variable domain DAGVTQSPTHLIKTRGQQVTLRCSPISGHKSVSWYQQVLGQGPQFIFQYYEKEERGRGNFPDRFSARQFPNYSSELNVNALLLGDSALYLCASSLAGTNQPQHFGDGTRLSIL.

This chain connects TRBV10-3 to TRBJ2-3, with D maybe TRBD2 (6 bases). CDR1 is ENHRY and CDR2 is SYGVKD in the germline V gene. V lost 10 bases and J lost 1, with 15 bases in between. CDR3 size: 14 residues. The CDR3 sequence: CATSLEGGTDTQYF. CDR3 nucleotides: TGTGCCACTTCCTTGGAGGGAGGCACAGATACGCAGTATTTT.

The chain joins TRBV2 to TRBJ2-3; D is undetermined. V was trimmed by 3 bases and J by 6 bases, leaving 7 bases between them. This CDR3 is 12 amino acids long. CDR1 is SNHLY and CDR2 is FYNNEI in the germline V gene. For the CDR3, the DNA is TGTGCCAGCAGTGAGGCCGTCGATACGCAGTATTTT. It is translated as CASSEAVDTQYF. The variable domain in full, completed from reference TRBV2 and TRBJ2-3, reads EPEVTQTPSHQVTQMGQEVILRCVPISNHLYFYWYRQILGQKVEFLVSFYNNEISEKSEIFDDQFSVERPDGSNFTLKIRSTKLEDSAMYFCASSEAVDTQYFGPGTRLTVL.

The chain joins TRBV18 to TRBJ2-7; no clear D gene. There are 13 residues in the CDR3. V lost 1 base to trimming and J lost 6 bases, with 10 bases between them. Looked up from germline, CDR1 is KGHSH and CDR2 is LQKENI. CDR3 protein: CASSPRQEREQYF. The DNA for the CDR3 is TGTGCCAGCTCACCACGGCAGGAACGCGAGCAGTACTTC.

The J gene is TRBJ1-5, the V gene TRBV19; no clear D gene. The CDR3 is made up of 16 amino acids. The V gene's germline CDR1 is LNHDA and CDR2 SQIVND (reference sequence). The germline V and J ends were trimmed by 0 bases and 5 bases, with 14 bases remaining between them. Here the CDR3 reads CASSIEPGLRYQPQHF. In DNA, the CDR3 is TGTGCCAGTAGTATAGAGCCAGGACTTCGCTATCAGCCCCAGCATTTT.

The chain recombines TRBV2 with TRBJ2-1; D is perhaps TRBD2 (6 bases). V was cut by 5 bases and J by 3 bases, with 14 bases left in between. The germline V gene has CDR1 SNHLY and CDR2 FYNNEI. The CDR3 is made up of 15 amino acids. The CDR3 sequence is CASSKTSNDYNEQFF. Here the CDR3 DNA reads TGTGCCAGCAGTAAAACTAGCAACGACTACAATGAGCAGTTCTTC.

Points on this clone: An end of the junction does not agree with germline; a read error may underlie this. Here the CDR3 DNA reads TGCGCCAGCAGTGAGGCGCCGGGGGTCAAAAACAGTCAGTACTTC. Protein: CASSEAPGVKNSQYF. This chain connects TRBV10-1 to TRBJ2-4, with D tentatively TRBD2 (6 bases). CDR1 is WNHNN and CDR2 is SYGVQD in the germline V gene (reference sequence). The CDR3 runs 15 residues.

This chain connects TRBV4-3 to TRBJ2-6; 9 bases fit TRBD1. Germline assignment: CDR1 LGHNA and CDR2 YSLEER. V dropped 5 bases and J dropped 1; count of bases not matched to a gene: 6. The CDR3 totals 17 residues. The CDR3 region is CASSFDRGGSGANVLTF. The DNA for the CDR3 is TGCGCCAGCAGCTTCGACAGGGGGGGTTCTGGGGCCAACGTCCTGACTTTC.

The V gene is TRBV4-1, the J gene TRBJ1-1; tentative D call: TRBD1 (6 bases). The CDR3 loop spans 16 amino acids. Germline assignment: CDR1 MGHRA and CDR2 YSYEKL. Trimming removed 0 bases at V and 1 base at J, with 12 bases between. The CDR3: CASSQEWGRTNTEAFF. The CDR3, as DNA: TGCGCCAGCAGCCAAGAGTGGGGGCGTACGAACACTGAAGCTTTCTTT.

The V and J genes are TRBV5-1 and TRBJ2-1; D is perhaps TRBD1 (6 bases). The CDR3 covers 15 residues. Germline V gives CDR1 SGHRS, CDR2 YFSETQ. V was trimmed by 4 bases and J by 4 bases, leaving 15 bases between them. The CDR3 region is CASSQRSGQYNEQFF. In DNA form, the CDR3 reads TGCGCCAGCAGCCAACGTTCGGGACAATACAATGAGCAGTTCTTC.

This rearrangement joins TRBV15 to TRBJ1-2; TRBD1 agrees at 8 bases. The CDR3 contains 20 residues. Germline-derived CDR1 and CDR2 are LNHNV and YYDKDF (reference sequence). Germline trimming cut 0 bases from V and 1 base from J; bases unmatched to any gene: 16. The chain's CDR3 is CATSRDRWTGRPMVNYGYTF. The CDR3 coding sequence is TGTGCCACCAGCAGAGACCGATGGACAGGGAGGCCGATGGTTAACTATGGCTACACCTTC.

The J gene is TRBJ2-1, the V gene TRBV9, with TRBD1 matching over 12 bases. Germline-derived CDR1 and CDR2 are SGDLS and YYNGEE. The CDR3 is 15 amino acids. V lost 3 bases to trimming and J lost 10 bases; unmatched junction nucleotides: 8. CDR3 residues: CASSALGQGAGEQFF. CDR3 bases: TGTGCCAGCAGCGCTCTGGGACAGGGGGCCGGCGAGCAGTTCTTC.

As DNA, the CDR3 is TGCGCCAGCAGCCAAAGGTTGCGCGGACAGGGAGGTCTCCGTGAAAAACTGTTTTTT. Protein product: CASSQRLRGQGGLREKLFF. This chain connects TRBV4-3 to TRBJ1-4; 8 bases fit TRBD1. CDR1 LGHNA and CDR2 YSLEER come from the germline V gene. With V trimmed by 2 bases and J by 7 bases, 18 bases remained unmatched. This CDR3 is built from 19 residues.

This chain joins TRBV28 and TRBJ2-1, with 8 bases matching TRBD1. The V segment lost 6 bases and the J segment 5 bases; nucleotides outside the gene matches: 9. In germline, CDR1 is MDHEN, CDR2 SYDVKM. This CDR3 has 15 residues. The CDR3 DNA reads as TGTGCCAGCAGCGCCGGGACAGGTCTCGACAATGAGCAGTTCTTC. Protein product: CASSAGTGLDNEQFF.

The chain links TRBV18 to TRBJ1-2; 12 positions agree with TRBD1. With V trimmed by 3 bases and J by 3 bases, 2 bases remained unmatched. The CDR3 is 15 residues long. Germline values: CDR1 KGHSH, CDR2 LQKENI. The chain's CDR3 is CASSPGTGGDYGYTF. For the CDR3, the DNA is TGTGCCAGCTCACCCGGGACAGGGGGCGACTATGGCTACACCTTC. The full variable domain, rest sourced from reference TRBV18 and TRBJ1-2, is NAGVMQNPRHLVRRRGQEARLRCSPMKGHSHVYWYRQLPEEGLKFMVYLQKENIIDESGMPKERFSAEFPKEGPSILRIQQVVRGDSAAYFCASSPGTGGDYGYTFGSGTRLTVV.

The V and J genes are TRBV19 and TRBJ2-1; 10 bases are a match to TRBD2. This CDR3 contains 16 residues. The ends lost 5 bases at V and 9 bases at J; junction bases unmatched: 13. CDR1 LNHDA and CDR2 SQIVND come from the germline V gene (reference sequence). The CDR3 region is CASSRSRAGGPIEQFF. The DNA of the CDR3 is TGTGCCAGTAGTCGGAGCCGAGCGGGGGGGCCGATTGAGCAGTTCTTC. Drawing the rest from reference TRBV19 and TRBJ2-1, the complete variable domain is DGGITQSPKYLFRKEGQNVTLSCEQNLNHDAMYWYRQDPGQGLRLIYYSQIVNDFQKGDIAEGYSVSREKKESFPLTVTSAQKNPTAFYLCASSRSRAGGPIEQFFGPGTRLTVL.

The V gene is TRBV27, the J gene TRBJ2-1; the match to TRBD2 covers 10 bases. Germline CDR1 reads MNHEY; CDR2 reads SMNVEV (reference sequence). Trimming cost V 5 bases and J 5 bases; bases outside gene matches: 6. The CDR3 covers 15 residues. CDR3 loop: CASSLAGAENNEQFF. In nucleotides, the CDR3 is TGTGCCAGCAGTCTAGCGGGAGCAGAGAACAATGAGCAGTTCTTC.

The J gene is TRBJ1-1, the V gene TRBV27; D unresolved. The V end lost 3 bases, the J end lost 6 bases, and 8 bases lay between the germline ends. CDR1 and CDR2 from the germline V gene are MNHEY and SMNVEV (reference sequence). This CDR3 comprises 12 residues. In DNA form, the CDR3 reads TGTGCCAGCAGTTTGCTGGGAGCTGAAGCTTTCTTT. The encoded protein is CASSLLGAEAFF.

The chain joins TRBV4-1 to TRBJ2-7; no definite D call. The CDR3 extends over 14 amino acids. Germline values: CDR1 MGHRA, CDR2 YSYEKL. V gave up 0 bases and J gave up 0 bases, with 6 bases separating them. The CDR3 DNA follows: TGCGCCAGCAGCCAAGAGTTAGCCTCCTACGAGCAGTACTTC. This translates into CASSQELASYEQYF.

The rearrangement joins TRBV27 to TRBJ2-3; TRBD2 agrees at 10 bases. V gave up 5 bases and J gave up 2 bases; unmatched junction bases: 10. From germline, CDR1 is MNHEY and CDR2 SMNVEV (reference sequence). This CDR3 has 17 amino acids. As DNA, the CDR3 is TGTGCCAGCAGTATAAAGAGAGCGGGAGGGTCCACAGATACGCAGTATTTT. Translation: CASSIKRAGGSTDTQYF.

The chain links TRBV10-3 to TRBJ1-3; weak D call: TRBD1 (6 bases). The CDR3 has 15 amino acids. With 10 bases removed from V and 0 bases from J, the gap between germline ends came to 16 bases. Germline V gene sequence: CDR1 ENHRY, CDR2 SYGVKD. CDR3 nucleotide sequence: TGTGCCAAAAAACAGGGTCTCGGCTCTGGAAACACCATATATTTT. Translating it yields CAKKQGLGSGNTIYF.

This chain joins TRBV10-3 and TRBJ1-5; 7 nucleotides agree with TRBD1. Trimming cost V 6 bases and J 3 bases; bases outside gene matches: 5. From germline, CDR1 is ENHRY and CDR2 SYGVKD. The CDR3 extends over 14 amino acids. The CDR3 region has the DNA TGTGCCATCAGATCGACAGGGACCAATCAGCCCCAGCATTTT. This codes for CAIRSTGTNQPQHF.

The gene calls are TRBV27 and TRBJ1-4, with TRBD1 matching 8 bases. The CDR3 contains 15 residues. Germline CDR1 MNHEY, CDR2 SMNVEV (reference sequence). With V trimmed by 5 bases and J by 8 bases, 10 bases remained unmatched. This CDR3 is CASSGGGTGMEKLFF. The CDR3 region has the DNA TGTGCCAGCAGTGGCGGCGGGACAGGTATGGAAAAACTGTTTTTT.

CDR3 amino acids: CASSATSFLYNEQFF. DNA of the CDR3: TGTGCCAGCAGCGCGACTAGCTTTCTTTACAATGAGCAGTTCTTC. V usage is TRBV7-9 and J usage is TRBJ2-1; 7 bases align to TRBD2. J lost 4 bases, V lost 5 bases, and 8 bases had no gene match. This CDR3 has 15 amino acids. Germline CDR1 SEHNR, CDR2 FQNEAQ (reference sequence).

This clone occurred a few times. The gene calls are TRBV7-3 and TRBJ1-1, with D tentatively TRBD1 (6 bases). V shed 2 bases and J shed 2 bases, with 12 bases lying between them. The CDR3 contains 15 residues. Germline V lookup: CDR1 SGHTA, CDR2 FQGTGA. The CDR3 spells CASSLGQWGNTEAFF. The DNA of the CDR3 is TGTGCCAGCAGCTTAGGACAGTGGGGAAACACTGAAGCTTTCTTT.

The chain's CDR3 is CASSAKSDRGSEQYF. CDR3 nucleotides: TGTGCCAGCAGCGCCAAATCGGACAGGGGGAGCGAGCAGTACTTC. The chain joins TRBV5-4 to TRBJ2-7; TRBD1 aligns across 10 bases. Germline V gene sequence: CDR1 SGHNT, CDR2 YYREEE (reference sequence). The CDR3 spans 15 residues. J gave up 6 bases and V 4 bases, and 10 bases lay outside the gene matches. The whole variable domain, filled in from reference TRBV5-4 and TRBJ2-7, reads ETGVTQSPTHLIKTRGQQVTLRCSSQSGHNTVSWYQQALGQGPQFIFQYYREEENGRGNFPPRFSGLQFPNYSSELNVNALELDDSALYLCASSAKSDRGSEQYFGPGTRLTVT.